Following are 19 T cell receptor beta chains from one sample sequenced in a study of cytomegalovirus exposure and HLA in healthy donors. 13 Jbeta primers and 60 Vbeta primers were used for the PCR. Sequencing used immunoSEQ multiplex PCR; TCRdb keeps in-frame clones, though not all of them. The table has around 230,000 clones, over 80% seen once. The specimen sequenced was PBMCs. These receptors all stem from a middle-aged man in good health and CMV-seropositive.

This clone was picked up one time. CDR3 in amino acids: CASSPQTGMNTEAFF. In DNA, the CDR3 is TGTGCCAGCAGCCCCCAGACAGGGATGAACACTGAAGCTTTCTTT. The chain joins TRBV7-9 to TRBJ1-1, with TRBD1 matching 7 bases. Trimming at V came to 5 bases and at J to 0 bases, leaving 6 bases not matched to a gene. Germline CDR1 reads SEHNR; CDR2 reads FQNEAQ (reference sequence). The CDR3 has 15 residues. Filled out from reference TRBV7-9 and TRBJ1-1, the complete variable domain reads DTGVSQNPRHKITKRGQNVTFRCDPISEHNRLYWYRQTLGQGPEFLTYFQNEAQLEKSRLLSDRFSAERPKGSFSTLEIQRTEQGDSAMYLCASSPQTGMNTEAFFGQGTRLTVV.

The rearrangement links TRBV9 to TRBJ1-4, with 12 bases aligning to TRBD1. The germline V gene has CDR1 SGDLS and CDR2 YYNGEE. Unmatched junction bases numbered 9, after V lost 5 bases and J lost 4 bases. This CDR3 has 17 amino acids. The CDR3 DNA sequence: TGTGCCAGCAGTAGGGGGGACAGGGGGCGAGTTAATGAAAAACTGTTTTTT. Its translation: CASSRGDRGRVNEKLFF.

V is TRBV27 and J is TRBJ1-5; D gene uncertain. CDR3 length: 13 residues. Germline CDR1 MNHEY, CDR2 SMNVEV (reference sequence). V was shortened by 3 bases and J by 3 bases, with 6 bases between the two germline ends. CDR3 bases: TGTGCCAGCAGTTTTAACACCAATCAGCCCCAGCATTTT. It encodes CASSFNTNQPQHF.

A few counts support this clone. The chain is built from TRBV5-6 and TRBJ2-5, with a tentative D call TRBD1 (6 bases). With 4 bases removed from V and 11 bases from J, the gap between germline ends came to 18 bases. Germline V gene lookup returns CDR1 SGHDT and CDR2 YYEEEE. The CDR3 consists of 13 residues. The CDR3 nucleotides read TGTGCCAGCAGCACATTAGGGGGTTGGGCTCAGTACTTC. Residues: CASSTLGGWAQYF.

The rearrangement joins TRBV11-2 to TRBJ2-3; 14 positions match TRBD2. The CDR3 covers 18 residues. Germline assignment: CDR1 SGHAT and CDR2 FQNNGV. J lost 3 bases, V lost 2 bases, and 7 bases had no gene match. CDR3 sequence reads: CASSLWTSGRRETDTQYF. In nucleotides, the CDR3 is TGTGCCAGCAGCTTATGGACTAGCGGGAGGCGGGAGACAGATACGCAGTATTTT.

The chain employs TRBV7-9 and TRBJ1-1; D may be TRBD1 (6 bases). V was clipped by 3 bases and J by 2 bases, with 10 bases between them. The germline V gene encodes CDR1 SEHNR and CDR2 FQNEAQ (reference sequence). CDR3 length equals 14 residues. Here the CDR3 reads CASSFAGVNTEAFF. For the CDR3, the DNA is TGTGCCAGCAGCTTCGCAGGGGTAAACACTGAAGCTTTCTTT. The whole variable domain, filled in from reference TRBV7-9 and TRBJ1-1, reads DTGVSQNPRHKITKRGQNVTFRCDPISEHNRLYWYRQTLGQGPEFLTYFQNEAQLEKSRLLSDRFSAERPKGSFSTLEIQRTEQGDSAMYLCASSFAGVNTEAFFGQGTRLTVV.

This chain uses TRBV2 with TRBJ1-1, with TRBD1 identical over 8 bases. The CDR3 consists of 15 residues. The J segment lost 4 bases and the V segment lost 2 bases, leaving 6 bases of the junction unmatched. Germline values: CDR1 SNHLY, CDR2 FYNNEI. CDR3 region: CASSETGQGATEAFF. The CDR3, as DNA: TGTGCCAGCAGTGAAACCGGACAGGGTGCCACTGAAGCTTTCTTT.

The chain combines TRBV6-5 with TRBJ1-2, with D possibly TRBD1 on 5 matching bases. Germline V gene lookup returns CDR1 MNHEY and CDR2 SVGAGI. V was shortened by 6 bases and J by 5 bases, with 19 bases between the two germline ends. CDR3 length: 15 amino acids. For the CDR3, the DNA is TGTGCCAGCAGCCCCGACAGTAAAGGAGCTTATGGCTACACCTTC. It encodes CASSPDSKGAYGYTF.

The chain combines TRBV19 with TRBJ1-4; TRBD1 agrees at 11 bases. V was clipped by 3 bases and J by 0 bases; unmatched bases: 3. Germline lookup yields CDR1 LNHDA and CDR2 SQIVND (reference sequence). This CDR3 contains 17 residues. Here the CDR3 reads CASSMRDRGATNEKLFF. The CDR3 nucleotides are TGTGCCAGTAGTATGAGGGACAGGGGGGCAACTAATGAAAAACTGTTTTTT.

J is TRBJ1-6 and V is TRBV15; D not resolved. Between the trimmed V and J ends, which lost 3 bases and 8 bases, there was a span of 17 bases. This CDR3 has 16 residues. In germline, CDR1 is LNHNV, CDR2 YYDKDF (reference sequence). CDR3 sequence reads: CATSSGKNHWDSPLHF. CDR3 nucleotide sequence: TGTGCCACCAGCAGCGGGAAGAATCATTGGGATTCACCCCTCCACTTT.

The chain has TRBV27 and TRBJ2-3, with D maybe TRBD1 (6 bases). Germline loops: CDR1 MNHEY, CDR2 SMNVEV (reference sequence). V was cut by 2 bases and J by 6 bases, with 15 bases left in between. This CDR3 has 15 residues. CDR3 region: CASSLNTGIRDTQYF. CDR3 coding DNA: TGTGCCAGCAGTTTAAATACAGGGATTCGGGATACGCAGTATTTT.

The chain joins TRBV7-9 to TRBJ2-5; possibly TRBD1 for D (5 bases). V shed 5 bases and J shed 7 bases, with 14 bases lying between them. The CDR3 has 13 residues. Germline V gives CDR1 SEHNR, CDR2 FQNEAQ (reference sequence). Written as DNA, the CDR3 is TGTGCCAGCAGCGAATCCTGGCAGGGGACCCAGTACTTC. Its translation: CASSESWQGTQYF.

This chain links TRBV30 with TRBJ1-3; no clear D. The germline V gene encodes CDR1 GTSNPN and CDR2 SVGIG (reference sequence). This CDR3 has 15 residues. Deletions cut 2 bases from V and 2 bases from J, with 13 bases between. CDR3 sequence: CAWSIGSKAGNTIYF. In DNA, the CDR3 is TGTGCCTGGAGTATAGGGAGCAAAGCTGGAAACACCATATATTTT.

This chain uses TRBV29-1 with TRBJ2-4, with a tentative D call TRBD2 (6 bases). The CDR3 covers 17 residues. The germline V and J ends were trimmed by 1 base and 0 bases, with 16 bases remaining between them. CDR1 is SQVTM and CDR2 is ANQGSEA in the germline V gene. The CDR3, as DNA: TGCAGCGTTGAAGGGGCTGGAGGGGAATTAGCCAAAAACATTCAGTACTTC. Translated, it gives CSVEGAGGELAKNIQYF.

The J gene is TRBJ1-1, the V gene TRBV19; TRBD1 aligns across 8 bases. CDR3 length: 14 residues. CDR1 LNHDA and CDR2 SQIVND come from the germline V gene (reference sequence). After removal of 6 bases from V and 8 bases from J, the junction contained 11 bases not matched to a gene. The CDR3 bases are TGTGCCAGTAGGGAGACAGGGGTCGGACGGGAAGCTTTCTTT. It encodes CASRETGVGREAFF.

CDR3 protein: CASSFSGGNTEAFF. The CDR3 nucleotides are TGTGCCAGCAGCTTCTCGGGAGGGAACACTGAAGCTTTCTTT. V usage is TRBV11-2 and J usage is TRBJ1-1; D uncertain. Trimming left V 3 bases short and J 1 base short, with 9 bases between. The CDR3 length is 14 residues. Per germline, CDR1 SGHAT and CDR2 FQNNGV.

This clone appeared a few times. The chain combines TRBV7-3 with TRBJ2-1; the D gene is possibly TRBD2 (7 bases). V shed 5 bases and J shed 6 bases, with 17 bases lying between them. The CDR3 is made up of 15 amino acids. Germline V gene lookup returns CDR1 SGHTA and CDR2 FQGTGA. The CDR3 DNA sequence: TGTGCCAGCAGCCTACGAGCGGGACACCTCAATGAGCAGTTCTTC. Its translation: CASSLRAGHLNEQFF.

V is TRBV6-1 and J is TRBJ2-7; 9 bases map to TRBD2. This CDR3 spans 15 amino acids. CDR1 is MNHNS and CDR2 is SASEGT in the germline V gene. Trimming cost V 5 bases and J 3 bases; bases outside gene matches: 8. The CDR3: CASSFGLATFYEQYV. The CDR3 coding sequence is TGTGCCAGCAGTTTTGGACTAGCGACCTTCTACGAGCAGTACGTC.

The rearrangement links TRBV7-2 to TRBJ2-4, with a tentative D call TRBD2 (6 bases). Trimming took 5 bases from V and 7 from J, leaving 12 bases between them. The CDR3 contains 13 residues. Germline V gene lookup returns CDR1 SGHTA and CDR2 FQGNSA. CDR3 sequence reads: CASSTRAGNIQYF. The CDR3 DNA follows: TGTGCCAGCAGCACTAGGGCGGGGAACATTCAGTACTTC.